This T cell receptor (beta chain) originates from a study of PD-L1 blockade in urothelial cancer (dated by TCRdb to about 2017). Notes on the research overall: Therapy was started at some point between 2014 and 2016 for all patients, and atezolizumab 1,200 mg was administered intravenously every 3 weeks. About 90% of the 29 patients were identified as males with urothelial cancer of bladder origin, and a prior smoking history was reported by 18 of 29 patients. In the same patients, whole exome sequencing and RNA sequencing of pretreatment tumors were performed in addition to TCR sequencing. Blood samples were analyzed at 3 weeks after treatment start (second dose) and at 6 weeks after treatment start. Durable clinical benefit was defined as a progression-free survival longer than 6 months, and TCR features were additionally tested against progression-free survival and overall survival. Twenty-nine patients had pretreatment blood TCR-seq, some 24 had at least one posttreatment blood collection, and some 24 had tumor TCR-seq. Blood samples yielded a median of about 150,000 T cells and tens of thousands of unique TCRs, with median clonality 0.080. Nine or ten patients reached durable clinical benefit, while about 19 patients did not. The study, an exploratory multi-omic analysis, examined somatic, immune and clinical correlates of response to PD-L1 blockade with atezolizumab in urothelial cancer. Patients had an ECOG performance status of 0 or 1 and had received between 0 and 3 prior chemotherapy regimens. Pretreatment tumor samples and matched peripheral blood, collected serially before and after atezolizumab treatment, underwent TCR sequencing. Here is what the overall study found, with its caveats: Improved progression-free and overall survival was found to be associated with pretreatment peripheral blood TCR clonality below the median. At 3 weeks after the start of treatment, tumor-associated TCR clones in peripheral blood had expanded more in patients with durable benefit (n ≈ 20, p = 0.022). Because of the small sample size (n ≈ 31) and the many exploratory analyses performed, the results are intended to be regarded as hypothesis-generating.

The CDR3 spans 15 residues, from the cysteine through the phenylalanine. Here the CDR3 DNA is all that survives: 45 bases in frame from base 1. Details on this clone: Its antigen remains unidentified. Base qualities are not provided; no much larger clone lies one nucleotide away.

Each PCR received spiked-in synthetic TCR analog templates so that absolute template abundance could be estimated from read counts. The immunoSEQ assay used bias-controlled V and J gene primers to amplify TCRbeta CDR3 regions from genomic DNA. Sequencing of rearranged TCRbeta segments was performed at approximately 20X coverage. The authors' pipeline ran thus. Clustering was used to correct sequencing errors, and CDR3s were annotated against IMGT to assign V, D and J genes. Downstream analyses used only productive TCRbeta rearrangements and left out out-of-frame or stop-codon sequences. Clonality was computed as one minus Shannon entropy normalized by the log of the number of unique productive sequences. Fisher's exact test with Benjamini-Hochberg correction, at a threshold of adjusted p below 0.01, was used to find clones that differed between time points or between blood and tumor. What TCRdb holds here is the immuneACCESS table cut down to in-frame rearrangements. Part of the clones is not present; checked against another copy, under half of the missing clones reflect an unresolved V gene, and the others are unexplained. The V and J calls and clone size are taken from that table; D and trimming were inferred from the DNA. This sample comprises about 36,000 clones, approximately 84% of them detected only once. The ten largest clonotypes hold roughly a tenth of the sample.

The sample's time point label, in plain terms: peripheral blood 6 weeks after treatment start. A total of 29 patients with locally advanced or metastatic urothelial carcinoma, treated at Memorial Sloan Kettering on a trial protocol, made up the cohort. Peripheral blood mononuclear cells were collected pretreatment and during treatment, with between 1 and 8 total time points per patient. The Qiagen DNeasy Blood extraction kit was used to purify genomic DNA from total PBMCs and from tumor samples. Collected pretreatment and during treatment, PBMCs were isolated and stored as previously described. Source: PBMCs, taken around atezolizumab (anti-PD-L1) treatment. Recombination linked TRBV21-1 to TRBJ1-1; the table assigns TRBD1, which was not confirmed against the DNA. TRBV21-1 is an annotated pseudogene. The TCR sequence derives from a man aged 35-49 years with urothelial cancer. The CDR3 region reads CASSSRQGVHTEAFF. The nucleotide sequence reads TGTGCCAGCAGCAGTCGACAAGGGGTTCACACTGAAGCTTTCTTT.